This T cell receptor (beta chain) was obtained from a study of glioma-infiltrating T cells. For the study at large: Glioma patients had dexamethasone for six or fewer days before surgery.

As regards this clonotype: One junction end disagrees with the germline gene, perhaps due to a read error.

Using RNA template, CDR3s of TCR alpha and beta were amplified with iRepertoire arm-PCR. For one-step reverse transcription and amplification, about 85-400 ng of tissue mRNA or PBMC total RNA was used. TCRdb itself ran the multiplex PCR reads through MiXCR, one entry per CDR3 protein. The table lists 300,000 to 450,000 distinct CDR3 sequences, 41% of them singletons, with 9.5% to 15% in the top ten. Input material: glioma tissue, nonneoplastic brain tissue, or PBMCs (not recorded which). This sequence originates from a human donor with low-grade glioma or glioblastoma, undergoing nonglioma brain surgery, or in good health (not recorded which).

CDR3 in amino acids: CASSLGNWFEFF. The CDR3, as DNA: TGTGCCAGCAGCTTGGGAAATTGGTTTGAGTTCTTC. V gene TRBV5-5 combines with J gene TRBJ2-7; no reliable D call. This CDR3 spans 12 amino acids. CDR1 and CDR2 from the germline V gene are SGHKS and YYEKEE (reference sequence).